This entry features one T cell receptor beta chain sequence. This clonotype was counted between two and nine times. The target of this receptor is not known. No clone much larger than this one lies a single base away; base qualities are absent. Receptors were amplified or captured by 5' RACE. The reads were generated on an Illumina HiSeq 2500. A second PCR of roughly 7 to 11 cycles was run with a J-beta primer mix and a sample-barcoded 5' primer. A template-switch 5' adaptor carrying 12 random nucleotides introduced a unique molecular identifier onto each TCR beta cDNA molecule. At least 2.5 million CDR3-containing paired-end reads were obtained from each sample. First-strand cDNA was synthesized from all RNA with the Mint cDNA synthesis kit, primed by a TRBC-specific oligonucleotide. Following uracil-DNA glycosylase treatment, a first 18-cycle PCR with universal primers M1SS and BC2_uni_R was performed on all cDNA. From the authors' description of their analysis: For normalization, 1 million high-quality reads were randomly selected from each sample, with every read carrying a distinct molecular identifier. Reads with shared molecular identifiers were discarded instead of being binned into consensus sequences. MiTCR, run with a Q25 quality threshold and the strictest error-elimination algorithm, handled CDR3 identification, clonotype clustering and error correction. Lower-bound total TCR beta diversity was estimated with a nonparametric unseen species model using Euler transformation. Starting from the raw public reads, TCRdb applied fastp trimming at Q25, assembled clones with MiXCR and retained in-frame beta chains. For every CDR3 protein sequence, its rows merge into one entry that carries the most common genes and DNA. The V and J calls and clone size are TCRdb's, not the authors'. The sample has 1.2 million to 1.5 million distinct CDR3 sequences on record, 42% of them singletons. Together, the top ten hold roughly 7.7% of the sample.

The approximately 41 donors, aged about 6 to 95 years, were systemically healthy Caucasian individuals from Russia. Roughly 9 milliliters of peripheral blood were drawn from each donor into EDTA-treated Vacutainer tubes. Ficoll-Paque density-gradient centrifugation was used to isolate PBMCs, with at least 7 million per sample. Total RNA was extracted from PBMCs with Trizol reagent, with at least 5 micrograms obtained per sample. For every donor, an aliquot of PBMCs went through flow cytometry to measure the percentages of naive CD45RAhigh/CD27high T cells. V loses 0 bases, J loses 2 bases, and the germline ends lie 9 bases apart. The germline V gene encodes CDR1 MNHEY and CDR2 SVGAGI. The CDR3 contains 15 residues, cysteine and phenylalanine counted. Of the read, only the CDR3 DNA is kept; its 45 bases are in frame from base 1. This sample stems from a study of blood T cells in healthy people across ages (dated by TCRdb to between 2015 and 2017). As for the study more broadly: In model experiments, template switching captured about one uniquely barcoded TCR beta cDNA molecule for every two T cells. The study measured age-related changes in TCR beta repertoire diversity using deep sequencing normalized with unique cDNA molecular identifiers. To avoid experimental bias, donors of different ages were randomly spread across the sequencing lanes. For two donors (one aged 18 to 30 and one aged 80 or older), the study analyzed two additional independent replicas of 1 million unique cDNA reads from the same blood draw. The donors were split into four age groups: young (average 16 years), middle-aged (over 35), aged (approximately 60) and long-lived (roughly 77). Here is what the overall study found, with its caveats: Estimates of total diversity based on one million sequenced T cells were regarded as lower bounds and as underestimates. Observed TCR beta diversity correlated strongly with the percentage of naive T cells measured by flow cytometry. Conclusive comparison of naive and antigen-experienced compartments was prevented by the profiling of bulk unsorted PBMCs. Observed TCR beta diversity per million T cells fell roughly linearly with age, and a significant reduction was already apparent by age roughly 40. Donor CMV infection status was unknown, potentially confounding age-related changes in expanded clonotypes. Compared with the aged group, the long-lived group had more naive CD4+ T cells, fewer expanded clones and increased TCR diversity, suggesting age selection.

The source of this sequence is a woman aged 18-29 years in good health. The chain employs TRBV6-5 and TRBJ2-3; TRBD1 is a possible D gene, resting on 5 matching bases. Sequences were obtained from blood. The DNA reads TGTGCCAGCAGTTACTCGGTAGGGGACACAGATACGCAGTATTTT. It encodes CASSYSVGDTDTQYF.